This T cell receptor beta chain appears in the sequencing data of a study of cytomegalovirus exposure and HLA in healthy donors (dated by TCRdb to about 2017). For the wider study: According to an earlier analysis of 587 of the donors, roughly 180 million T cells yielded 117 million unique TCR beta sequences and 276 Gb of sequence data. An early release that covered approximately 600 HLA-typed donors contained approximately 320 gigabases of sequencing data and about 93 million unique TCR sequences. The genetic ancestry cluster associated with self-reported Caucasian donors included 81% of the 398 genotyped donors. The study aimed to test whether signatures of past pathogen exposure could be identified by cataloging public T cell receptors. Using immunosequencing, the study profiled T cell repertoires from about 650 subjects and related those repertoires to cytomegalovirus serostatus. Along with the roughly 700-subject first cohort, a separate validation cohort of some 130 different subjects was used. To predict cytomegalovirus infection status, the study brought together high-throughput TCR immunosequencing, statistical association of individual TCRs with disease status, and machine learning. A later analysis re-analyzed previously published TCR beta repertoires from about 600 donors and added high-resolution HLA genotyping to study TCR occurrence patterns. Rather than drawing on any new phenotypic data, the later analysis identified candidate immune exposures from TCR beta sequences and the way those sequences occurred across donors. An earlier analysis of around 580 of the donors used high-throughput TCR beta sequencing to judge whether each TCR beta V gene segment behaved as functional or pseudogenic. Donor age, sex, ethnicity and CMV serostatus were compiled alongside the repertoire data. Genome-wide SNP genotypes for about 55% of the 666 donors were used in a later genetic analysis, which treated that subset as a discovery cohort. All discovery cohort repertoires had been generated on a single sequencing platform. HLA typing covered class I and class II loci at four-digit resolution. Typing coverage differed by locus: A, B, C, DRB1 and DQB1 were typed in roughly 620-630 donors, DQA1 in approximately 520, DPA1 in 606, and DPB1 in 472. About five DR-DQ haplotypes were handled as single units for association and clustering because linkage in the cohort was strong. Among a few hundred genotyped donors of the cohort, an average of around 240,000 unique TCR beta nucleotide sequences were sequenced per donor, roughly 18% of them non-productive.

What the authors observed across the whole study: Some IMGT-functional V segments, including TRBV6-2 and TRBV6-3, could not be told apart with the 87-base-pair reads, so those segments were excluded. Presence/absence analyses assumed roughly uniform sequencing depth across donors, an assumption that may not hold. Correlated functional status among segregating V segments might reflect linkage disequilibrium, but an unknown experimental factor could not be ruled out. In an earlier analysis of some 640 of the donors, most TCR beta V segments were observed in productive rearrangements about 90% or about 30% of the time, broadly matching IMGT annotations. In a later analysis, over 15,000 TCR beta sequences were associated with specific HLA alleles at a false discovery rate of 0.05. A later genetic analysis associated a missense DCLRE1C variant with V-gene and J-gene trimming of TCR beta chains, and an independent cohort replicated the association. When HLA alleles, especially DR and DQ, strongly co-occurred, TCR associations were difficult to assign to individual alleles. A later analysis found that TCR association rates varied across HLA loci, with DRB1 alleles showing the most associated TCRs and HLA-C alleles the fewest. The study gave a list of about 160 TCR beta chains associated with cytomegalovirus. Only TCR beta chains were sequenced in this cohort, and the absence of alpha or paired-chain data limited detectable features. A group of highly shared sequence variants was considered likely to be a technical artifact of the sequencing pipeline. While some public TCRs were present in many individuals, most TCR sequences turned up only very rarely across donors. In vitro tests confirmed that a few of the cytomegalovirus-associated TCR beta chains recognize cytomegalovirus antigens. In both the original and validation cohorts, the classifier was reported to diagnose cytomegalovirus status with high specificity and sensitivity. A further reported finding was that TCR beta sequences accurately predicted the HLA-A and HLA-B alleles for most subjects in the first cohort. The authors suggested that the approach could potentially be generalized to other disease states and immunological phenotypes. Most CMV-associated TCR beta chains appeared to be HLA-restricted in a later analysis, and the HLA associations seemed to be driven largely by CMV exposure. In a later analysis, HLA-associated TCR beta chains were found to be more clonally expanded and to have lower generation probabilities than equally common non-associated chains. HLA typing was unavailable for some donors at each locus, so association tests used only the typed subset. According to a later analysis, parvovirus B19, influenza, CMV and Epstein-Barr virus appeared linked to several top co-occurrence clusters. The earlier analysis of almost 600 of the donors excluded some 16 rarely observed V segments, including chromosome 9 orphons, because counts were too low. For the cohort, immune exposure information was limited to CMV serostatus. In a later genetic analysis, fewer N-insertions in productive TCRs were reported among donors in an Asian-associated ancestry cluster than the roughly 640-donor mean.

V gives up 5 bases and J gives up 0 bases, and the segment between their germline ends measures 13 bases. The CDR1 and CDR2 encoded by the germline V gene are SGHDT and YYEEEE. The CDR3 measures 15 amino acids from cysteine to phenylalanine. Kept here is only the CDR3 DNA, which spans 45 bases and is read in frame from base 1. Library preparation employed the immunoSEQ multiplex PCR assay. A mixture of 60 forward primers for TCR Vbeta segments and 13 reverse primers for TCR Jbeta segments was used in the multiplex PCR. A multiplex PCR assay on genomic DNA amplified the CDR3 region of rearranged TCR beta genes. The Illumina HiSeq System was used to sequence the amplified TCR beta libraries as 87-base-pair reads. Per the source publication's procedure: Across the 600 to 700 repertoires, a later analysis counted approximately 75 million unique TCR beta chains, 8.5 million to 12 million of which were shared by at least two donors. Raw reads were error-corrected and collapsed into unique sequences by a nearest-neighbor algorithm in which closely related sequences were merged to remove PCR and sequencing errors. CDR3 sequences were aligned to IMGT reference sequences to assign V, D and J gene segments. Each retained sequence needed at least a six-nucleotide match to both a V gene segment and a J gene segment. Rearrangements were called productive when the CDR3 lacked stop codons and stayed in frame with V and J; all others were non-productive. CDR3 was defined according to IMGT convention as the region running from the second conserved V-encoded cysteine to the conserved J-encoded phenylalanine. The earlier analysis of some 540 of the donors excluded any sequence lacking an unambiguous match to a single V gene segment. An earlier analysis of over 450 of the donors classified V segments as functional when productive rearrangements were above 56.7% and as segregating when the standard deviation between donors was above 5%. A statistical classification framework was built to diagnose cytomegalovirus status from the catalog of TCR beta chain sequences. In a later analysis, V and J genes were assigned by comparing TCR nucleotide sequences against IMGT/GENE-DB human TR gene sequences. A later analysis assigned CDR3 sequences and most-parsimonious VDJ recombination scenarios with the TCRdist pipeline. In a later analysis, every TCR beta chain was defined by the combination of its CDR3 amino acid sequence and its V-gene family, and reads without a unique V-gene family were dropped. A later analysis removed 500 to 600 highly shared, low-generation-probability nucleotide sequences to deal with suspected cross-contamination and a sequencing artifact. For each public chain, a later analysis derived a clonal expansion index from normalized ranks of inferred template counts within each repertoire. In a later analysis, generation probabilities were computed with a VDJ recombination model fitted to out-of-frame rearrangements, and the resulting probabilities were checked against IGoR. A later analysis scored TCR-TCR, TCR-HLA and TCR-CMV co-occurrence with hypergeometric tests, applying a repertoire-size bias correction to TCR pairs. A later analysis estimated false discovery rates by permuting HLA or CMV assignments 20 times. In a later analysis, co-occurring TCRs were grouped with DBSCAN, and TCRdist sequence similarity was added when clustering was performed within HLA-allele-positive subsets. Co-occurrence clustering excluded repertoires with fewer than 30,000 or more than 120,000 public chains, plus five with anomalous nucleotide sharing. Imported from immuneACCESS, the table was reduced by TCRdb to in-frame sequences with V and J called. These copies leave out some clones; in studies compared against another copy, an unresolved V gene accounts for under half, and the cause of the remainder is not known. The V and J calls and clone size are taken from that table; D and trimming were inferred from the DNA. The sample table gives 150,000 or so clones. Of the sample, about 1.5% is held by the ten largest clones.

About this clone itself: This receptor's antigen is unknown.

The cohort was made up of roughly 670 healthy bone marrow donors. All cohort members were sampled while nominally healthy, although unrecorded immune exposures were likely present. The donor tested CMV seropositive and was one of the 289 seropositive cohort members. Each donor provided a peripheral blood sample, and peripheral blood mononuclear cells were used for TCR beta sequencing. The Qiagen DNeasy Blood Extraction Kit was used to extract genomic DNA from the blood cell samples. The sequencing sample was made of PBMCs. This sequence originates from a woman aged 40-49 years in good health and CMV-seropositive. This chain is built from TRBV5-6 and TRBJ2-3, with TRBD1 as a weak D call on 6 bases. The base sequence is TGTGCCAGCAGGACAGGCTTAAAGAGCACAGATACGCAGTATTTT. It specifies CASRTGLKSTDTQYF. With the portions outside the CDR3 filled from the reference TRBV5-6 and TRBJ2-3 genes, the complete variable region becomes DAGVTQSPTHLIKTRGQQVTLRCSPKSGHDTVSWYQQALGQGPQFIFQYYEEEERQRGNFPDRFSGHQFPNYSSELNVNALLLGDSALYLCASRTGLKSTDTQYFGPGTRLTVL.